This T cell receptor (beta chain) was recorded in a study of glioma-infiltrating T cells after dendritic cell vaccination. A note on this clone: Its matching antigen is unknown.

Sequencing used immunoSEQ multiplex PCR; TCRdb keeps in-frame clones, though not all of them. This table has 100,000 or so clones, 70% to 90% appearing once. Study-wide results and caveats: Complete blood and tumor specimen sets were limited to few patients.

This sample comprised blood, obtained before dendritic cell vaccination. The receptor's source is a human donor with glioblastoma.

CDR3 amino acids: CATAAQYNEQFF. DNA of the CDR3: TGTGCCACCGCGGCCCAATACAATGAGCAGTTCTTC. The J gene is TRBJ2-1, the V gene TRBV2, with D uncertain. V dropped 10 bases and J dropped 4 bases, with 11 bases sitting between them. The CDR3 covers 12 residues. In germline, CDR1 is SNHLY, CDR2 FYNNEI.